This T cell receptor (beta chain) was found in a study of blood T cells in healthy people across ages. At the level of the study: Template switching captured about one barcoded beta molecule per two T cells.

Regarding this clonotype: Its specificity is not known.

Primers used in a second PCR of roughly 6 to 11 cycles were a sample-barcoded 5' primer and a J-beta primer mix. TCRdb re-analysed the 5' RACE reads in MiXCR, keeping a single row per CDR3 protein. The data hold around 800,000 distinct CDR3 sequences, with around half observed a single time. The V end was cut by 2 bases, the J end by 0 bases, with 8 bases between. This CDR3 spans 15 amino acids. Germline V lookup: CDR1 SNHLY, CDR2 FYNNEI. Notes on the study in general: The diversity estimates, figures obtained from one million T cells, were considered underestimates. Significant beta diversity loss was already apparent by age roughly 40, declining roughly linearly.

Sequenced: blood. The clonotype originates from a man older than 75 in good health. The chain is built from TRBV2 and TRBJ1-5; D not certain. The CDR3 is CASSERIPSNQPQHF. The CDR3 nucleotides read TGTGCCAGCAGTGAAAGGATACCTAGCAATCAGCCCCAGCATTTT.